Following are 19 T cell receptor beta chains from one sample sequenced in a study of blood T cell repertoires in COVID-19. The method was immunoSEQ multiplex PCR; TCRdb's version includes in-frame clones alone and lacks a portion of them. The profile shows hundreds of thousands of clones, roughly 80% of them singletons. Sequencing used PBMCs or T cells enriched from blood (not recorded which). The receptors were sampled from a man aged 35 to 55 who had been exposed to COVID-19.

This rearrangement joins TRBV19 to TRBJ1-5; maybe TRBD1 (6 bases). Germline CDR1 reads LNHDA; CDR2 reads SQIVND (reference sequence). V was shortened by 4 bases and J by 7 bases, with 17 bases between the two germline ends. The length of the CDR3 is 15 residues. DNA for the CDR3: TGTGCCAGTAGTAAACAGGGTTGGGGTCTACAGCCCCAGCATTTT. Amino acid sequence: CASSKQGWGLQPQHF.

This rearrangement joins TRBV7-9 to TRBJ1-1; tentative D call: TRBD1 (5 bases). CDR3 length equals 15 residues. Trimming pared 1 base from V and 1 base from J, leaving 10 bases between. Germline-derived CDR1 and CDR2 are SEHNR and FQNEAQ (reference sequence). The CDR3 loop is CASSLGRGANTEAFF. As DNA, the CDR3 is TGTGCCAGCAGCTTAGGGCGGGGCGCGAACACTGAAGCTTTCTTT.

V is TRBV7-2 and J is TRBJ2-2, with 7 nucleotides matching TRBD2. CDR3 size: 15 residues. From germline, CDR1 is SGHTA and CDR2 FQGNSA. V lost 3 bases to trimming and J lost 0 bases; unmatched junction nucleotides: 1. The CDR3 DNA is TGTGCCAGCAGCTTCAGCGGGACGAACACCGGGGAGCTGTTTTTT. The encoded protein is CASSFSGTNTGELFF.

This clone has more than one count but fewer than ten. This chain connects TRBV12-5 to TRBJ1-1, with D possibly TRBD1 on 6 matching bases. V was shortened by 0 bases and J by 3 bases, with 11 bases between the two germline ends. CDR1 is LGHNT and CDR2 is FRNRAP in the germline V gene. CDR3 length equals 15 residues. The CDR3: CASGLVQSGDTEAFF. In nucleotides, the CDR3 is TGTGCTAGTGGTTTGGTACAGTCAGGGGACACTGAAGCTTTCTTT.

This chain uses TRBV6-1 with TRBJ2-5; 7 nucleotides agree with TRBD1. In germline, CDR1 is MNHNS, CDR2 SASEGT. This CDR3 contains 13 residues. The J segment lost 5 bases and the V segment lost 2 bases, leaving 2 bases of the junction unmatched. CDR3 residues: CASSETGDETQYF. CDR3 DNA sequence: TGTGCCAGCAGTGAAACAGGGGACGAGACCCAGTACTTC.

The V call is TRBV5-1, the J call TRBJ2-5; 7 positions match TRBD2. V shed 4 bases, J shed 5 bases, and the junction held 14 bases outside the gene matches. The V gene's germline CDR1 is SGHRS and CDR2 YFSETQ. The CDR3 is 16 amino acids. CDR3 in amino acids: CASSRISTAGAETQYF. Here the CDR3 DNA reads TGCGCCAGCAGCAGGATTTCTACGGCGGGAGCGGAGACCCAGTACTTC.

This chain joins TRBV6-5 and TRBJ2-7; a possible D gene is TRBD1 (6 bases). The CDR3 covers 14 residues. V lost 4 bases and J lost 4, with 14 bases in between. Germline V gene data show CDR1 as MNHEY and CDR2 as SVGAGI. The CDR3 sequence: CASSFAEGGYEQYF. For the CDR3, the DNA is TGTGCCAGCAGTTTCGCGGAAGGGGGATACGAGCAGTACTTC.

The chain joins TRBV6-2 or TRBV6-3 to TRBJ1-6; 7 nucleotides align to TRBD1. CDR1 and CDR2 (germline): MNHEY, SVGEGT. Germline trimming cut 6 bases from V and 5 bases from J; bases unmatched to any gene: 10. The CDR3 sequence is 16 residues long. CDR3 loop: CASSPRMGQNNSPLHF. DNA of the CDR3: TGTGCCAGCAGCCCTCGAATGGGACAGAATAATTCACCCCTCCACTTT.

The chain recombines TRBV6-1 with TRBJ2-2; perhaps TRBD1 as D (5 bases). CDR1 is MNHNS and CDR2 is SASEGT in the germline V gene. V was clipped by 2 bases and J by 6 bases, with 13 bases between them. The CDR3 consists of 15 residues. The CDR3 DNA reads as TGTGCCAGCAGTGAACTTAAGACAGTGCCCGGGGAGCTGTTTTTT. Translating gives CASSELKTVPGELFF.

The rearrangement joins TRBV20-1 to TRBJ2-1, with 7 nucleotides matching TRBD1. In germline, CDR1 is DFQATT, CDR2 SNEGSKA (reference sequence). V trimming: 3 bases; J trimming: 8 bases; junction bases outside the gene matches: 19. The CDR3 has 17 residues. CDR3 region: CSASTMVTGVRVDEQFF. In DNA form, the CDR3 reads TGCAGTGCTAGTACCATGGTTACAGGGGTGAGGGTGGATGAGCAGTTCTTC.

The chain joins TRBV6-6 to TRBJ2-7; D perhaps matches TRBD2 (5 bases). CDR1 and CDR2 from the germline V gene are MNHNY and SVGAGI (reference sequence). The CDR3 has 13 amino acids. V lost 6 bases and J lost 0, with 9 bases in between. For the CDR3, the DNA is TGTGCCAGCAGGCCCGGAGGCTCCTACGAGCAGTACTTC. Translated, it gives CASRPGGSYEQYF.

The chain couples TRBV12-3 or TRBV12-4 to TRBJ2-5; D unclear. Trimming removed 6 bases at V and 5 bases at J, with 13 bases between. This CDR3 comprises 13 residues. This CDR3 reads CASSRIGLETQYF. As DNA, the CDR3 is TGTGCCAGCAGCCGGATCGGGTTGGAGACCCAGTACTTC.

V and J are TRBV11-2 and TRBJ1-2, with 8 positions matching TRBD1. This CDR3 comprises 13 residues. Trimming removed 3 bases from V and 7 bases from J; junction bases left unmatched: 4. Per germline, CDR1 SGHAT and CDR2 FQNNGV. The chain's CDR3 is CASSLDRVGGYTF. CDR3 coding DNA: TGTGCCAGCAGCTTGGACAGGGTCGGTGGCTACACCTTC.

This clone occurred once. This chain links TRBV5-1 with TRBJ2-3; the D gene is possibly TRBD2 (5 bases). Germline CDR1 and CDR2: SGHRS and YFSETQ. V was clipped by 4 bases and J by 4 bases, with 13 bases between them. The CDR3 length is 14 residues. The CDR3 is CASSPDVLADTQYF. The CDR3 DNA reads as TGCGCCAGCAGCCCGGATGTACTAGCAGATACGCAGTATTTT.

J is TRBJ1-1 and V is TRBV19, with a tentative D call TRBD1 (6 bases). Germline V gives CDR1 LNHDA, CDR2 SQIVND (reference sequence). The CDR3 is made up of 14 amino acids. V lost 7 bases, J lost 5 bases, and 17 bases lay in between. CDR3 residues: CASTRTDWGTEAFF. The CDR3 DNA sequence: TGTGCCAGTACCAGGACAGATTGGGGAACTGAAGCTTTCTTT.

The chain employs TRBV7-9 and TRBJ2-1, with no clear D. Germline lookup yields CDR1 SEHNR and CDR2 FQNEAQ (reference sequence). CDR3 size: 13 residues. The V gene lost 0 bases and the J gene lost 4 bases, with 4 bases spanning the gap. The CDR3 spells CASSLAAYNEQFF. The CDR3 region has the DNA TGTGCCAGCAGCTTAGCGGCTTACAATGAGCAGTTCTTC.

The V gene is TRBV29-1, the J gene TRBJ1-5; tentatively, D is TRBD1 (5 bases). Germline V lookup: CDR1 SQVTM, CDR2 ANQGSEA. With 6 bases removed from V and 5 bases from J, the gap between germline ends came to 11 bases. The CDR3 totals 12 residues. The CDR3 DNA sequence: TGCAGCGTAAGAACAGGAGATCAGCCCCAGCATTTT. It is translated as CSVRTGDQPQHF.

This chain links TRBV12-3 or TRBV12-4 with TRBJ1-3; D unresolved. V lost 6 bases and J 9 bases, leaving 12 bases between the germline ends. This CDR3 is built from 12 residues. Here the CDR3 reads CASRQTVRTIYF. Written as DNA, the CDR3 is TGTGCCAGCAGACAGACGGTGCGCACCATATATTTT.

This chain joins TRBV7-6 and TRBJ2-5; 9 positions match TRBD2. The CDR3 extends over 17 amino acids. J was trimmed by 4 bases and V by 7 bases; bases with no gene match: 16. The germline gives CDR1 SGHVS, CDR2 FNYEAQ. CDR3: CASILPATAGGLETQYF. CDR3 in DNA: TGTGCCAGCATCCTCCCCGCGACGGCGGGAGGGCTAGAGACCCAGTACTTC.